Listed here are 17 T cell receptor beta chains from one sample, sequenced in a study of cytomegalovirus exposure and HLA in healthy donors. Measured with immunoSEQ multiplex PCR; TCRdb has only the in-frame clones, and not every one. The data show more than 200,000 clones, about 90% seen once. The specimen was PBMCs. The receptors come from a man younger than 35 in good health and CMV-seropositive.

This clone was recorded once. J is TRBJ1-1 and V is TRBV28; maybe TRBD1 (5 bases). V was clipped by 7 bases and J by 3 bases, with 12 bases between them. From germline, CDR1 is MDHEN and CDR2 SYDVKM. This CDR3 has 13 amino acids. CDR3 sequence reads: CASKRGSYTEAFF. Written as DNA, the CDR3 is TGTGCCAGCAAACGGGGCTCCTACACTGAAGCTTTCTTT.

The chain combines TRBV5-4 with TRBJ2-2; D not resolved. CDR3 length equals 15 residues. V shed 1 base and J shed 6 bases, with 13 bases lying between them. CDR1 is SGHNT and CDR2 is YYREEE in the germline V gene (reference sequence). CDR3: CASSLPEMGSGELFF. Written as DNA, the CDR3 is TGTGCCAGCAGCTTGCCGGAGATGGGATCCGGGGAGCTGTTTTTT.

This chain links TRBV18 with TRBJ1-2, with 8 bases identical to TRBD1. V lost 5 bases, J lost 2 bases, and 10 bases stayed unmatched. CDR3 size: 16 residues. Germline assignment: CDR1 KGHSH and CDR2 LQKENI. The CDR3 DNA follows: TGTGCCAGCTCAGCATCTGCGACAGGGGCAAACTATGGCTACACCTTC. It encodes CASSASATGANYGYTF.

The chain's CDR3 is CASFLSGKETQYF. DNA of the CDR3: TGTGCCAGCTTTCTAAGCGGGAAAGAGACCCAGTACTTC. The chain combines TRBV18 with TRBJ2-5; 7 bases match TRBD2. Trimming removed 7 bases from V and 3 bases from J; junction bases left unmatched: 5. Germline V gene data show CDR1 as KGHSH and CDR2 as LQKENI. CDR3 length equals 13 residues.

CDR3 residues: CASSLVQGSGNQPQHF. In DNA, the CDR3 is TGTGCCAGCTCACTTGTACAGGGGTCGGGCAATCAGCCCCAGCATTTT. This chain uses TRBV18 with TRBJ1-5; 7 positions match TRBD1. The germline V gene encodes CDR1 KGHSH and CDR2 LQKENI. Trimming cost V 4 bases and J 2 bases; bases outside gene matches: 8. The CDR3 is made up of 16 amino acids.

By proportion, this clone is medium-sized. The V gene is TRBV9, the J gene TRBJ2-4; 7 nucleotides line up with TRBD2. Germline V gene data show CDR1 as SGDLS and CDR2 as YYNGEE. J was trimmed by 0 bases and V by 10 bases; bases with no gene match: 16. The CDR3 covers 17 residues. The CDR3 loop reads CASAGAANAGAKNIQYF. CDR3 nucleotides: TGTGCCTCCGCGGGAGCCGCTAATGCGGGAGCCAAAAACATTCAGTACTTC.

V usage is TRBV2 and J usage is TRBJ1-5; D may be TRBD1 (5 bases). The V end was cut by 6 bases, the J end by 1 base, with 19 bases between. Germline V CDR1 and CDR2: SNHLY, FYNNEI. CDR3 length: 17 residues. The CDR3 DNA sequence: TGTGCCAGCAGCTTGTTTACAGGAGCTATAAGCAATCAGCCCCAGCATTTT. Protein: CASSLFTGAISNQPQHF. Full variable domain (remainder filled in from reference TRBV2 and TRBJ1-5): EPEVTQTPSHQVTQMGQEVILRCVPISNHLYFYWYRQILGQKVEFLVSFYNNEISEKSEIFDDQFSVERPDGSNFTLKIRSTKLEDSAMYFCASSLFTGAISNQPQHFGDGTRLSIL.

J is TRBJ1-3 and V is TRBV21-1. TRBV21-1 is a documented pseudogene. The CDR3 length is 16 residues. The CDR3 region is CASSKGPSVSGNTIYF. In nucleotides, the CDR3 is TGTGCCAGCAGCAAAGGCCCTAGTGTATCTGGAAACACCATATATTTT.

This clone has just a few counts. The CDR3 spells CASSQEKIAEWGVETQYF. The CDR3 region has the DNA TGTGCCAGCAGCCAAGAGAAAATCGCCGAGTGGGGAGTAGAGACCCAGTACTTC. The V and J genes are TRBV14 and TRBJ2-5, with D possibly matching TRBD2 (5 bases). The CDR3 length is 18 residues. Germline V gene lookup returns CDR1 SGHDN and CDR2 FVKESK. V dropped 0 bases and J dropped 4 bases, with 21 bases sitting between them.

The CDR3 nucleotides are TGTGCCTGGGAAATCGGGACAGGGGGCTTGGGCGAGCAGTACTTC. This gives the protein CAWEIGTGGLGEQYF. The chain has TRBV30 and TRBJ2-7; 12 nucleotides agree with TRBD1. The CDR3 is made up of 15 amino acids. The V gene end was trimmed by 5 bases and the J gene end by 6 bases; junction bases not matched to a gene: 11. Germline assignment: CDR1 GTSNPN and CDR2 SVGIG (reference sequence).

This sequence joins TRBV29-1 and TRBJ2-1; 13 nucleotides agree with TRBD2. The CDR3 runs to 16 residues. The V segment lost 4 bases and the J segment 5 bases; nucleotides outside the gene matches: 8. The germline gives CDR1 SQVTM, CDR2 ANQGSEA. DNA for the CDR3: TGCAGCGTTGCAGGGACTAGCGGGACTATAGACAATGAGCAGTTCTTC. Amino acids: CSVAGTSGTIDNEQFF.

The V gene is TRBV13, the J gene TRBJ1-2; tentative D call: TRBD1 (5 bases). The CDR3 sequence is 14 residues long. V was pared by 2 bases and J by 13 bases, with 20 bases between. Germline CDR1 reads PRHDT; CDR2 reads FYEKMQ (reference sequence). CDR3 sequence: CASSLWQGVHRSTF. Written as DNA, the CDR3 is TGTGCCAGCAGCTTATGGCAGGGAGTTCATCGGAGCACCTTC.

The rearrangement uses TRBV27 and TRBJ2-7, with 7 nucleotides matching TRBD1. CDR3 length: 14 amino acids. CDR1 is MNHEY and CDR2 is SMNVEV in the germline V gene (reference sequence). V lost 4 bases to trimming and J lost 3 bases; unmatched junction nucleotides: 6. The CDR3 sequence is CASSSDRTIYEQYF. The DNA of the CDR3 is TGTGCCAGCAGTTCGGACAGGACCATCTACGAGCAGTACTTC.

The chain links TRBV27 to TRBJ2-1, with TRBD2 matching over 11 bases. The V and J ends lost 6 bases and 4 bases, in that order; junction bases with no gene match: 5. Per the germline V gene, CDR1 is MNHEY and CDR2 is SMNVEV (reference sequence). CDR3 length equals 15 residues. The CDR3 DNA reads as TGTGCCAGCAGCTTAGCGGGAGGGAAGTACAATGAGCAGTTCTTC. The encoded protein is CASSLAGGKYNEQFF.

This clone was detected ten times or more. V and J are TRBV2 and TRBJ1-5; D not resolved. CDR3 size: 13 residues. Trimming cost V 5 bases and J 1 base, with 6 bases left between them. Germline V gives CDR1 SNHLY, CDR2 FYNNEI. The CDR3 nucleotides are TGTGCCAGCAGTTTCTGGAGCAATCAGCCCCAGCATTTT. Amino acids: CASSFWSNQPQHF.

The chain recombines TRBV2 with TRBJ1-3, with 7 bases identical to TRBD1. V was clipped by 6 bases and J by 1 base; unmatched bases: 12. Germline CDR1 SNHLY, CDR2 FYNNEI. This CDR3 spans 17 amino acids. The CDR3, as DNA: TGTGCCAGCAGATACGGACAGGACACCTTTTCTGGAAACACCATATATTTT. Translation: CASRYGQDTFSGNTIYF.

The chain combines TRBV5-1 with TRBJ1-1; perhaps TRBD1 as D (5 bases). This CDR3 region has 15 residues. CDR1 and CDR2 from the germline V gene are SGHRS and YFSETQ. Trimming removed 5 bases at V and 0 bases at J, with 14 bases between. The CDR3 bases are TGCGCCAGCAGACAAGGGGTAAACATGAACACTGAAGCTTTCTTT. Its translation is CASRQGVNMNTEAFF.